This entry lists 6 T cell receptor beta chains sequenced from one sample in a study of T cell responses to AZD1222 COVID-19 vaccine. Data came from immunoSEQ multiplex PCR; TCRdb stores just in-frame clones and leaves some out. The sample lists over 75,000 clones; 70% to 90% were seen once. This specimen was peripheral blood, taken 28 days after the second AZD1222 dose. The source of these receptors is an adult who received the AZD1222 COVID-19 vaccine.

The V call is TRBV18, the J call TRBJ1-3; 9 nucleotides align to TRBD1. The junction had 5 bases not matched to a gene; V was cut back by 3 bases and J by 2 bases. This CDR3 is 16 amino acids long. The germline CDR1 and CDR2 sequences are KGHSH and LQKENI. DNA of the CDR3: TGTGCCAGCTCACCTCGGGACAGGGTGGCTGGAAACACCATATATTTT. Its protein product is CASSPRDRVAGNTIYF.

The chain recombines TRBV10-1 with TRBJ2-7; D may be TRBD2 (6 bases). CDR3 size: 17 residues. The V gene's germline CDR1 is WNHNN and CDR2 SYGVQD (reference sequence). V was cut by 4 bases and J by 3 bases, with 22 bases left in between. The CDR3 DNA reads TGCGCCAGCAGTGGGAGGGTACAGGAACCCTGGGTCTACGAGCAGTACTTC. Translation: CASSGRVQEPWVYEQYF.

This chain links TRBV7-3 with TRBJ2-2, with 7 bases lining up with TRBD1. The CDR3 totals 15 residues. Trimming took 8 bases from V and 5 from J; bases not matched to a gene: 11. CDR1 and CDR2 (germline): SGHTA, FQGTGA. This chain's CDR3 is CASRPTGESTGELFF. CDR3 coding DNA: TGTGCCAGCCGTCCTACAGGGGAGAGTACCGGGGAGCTGTTTTTT.

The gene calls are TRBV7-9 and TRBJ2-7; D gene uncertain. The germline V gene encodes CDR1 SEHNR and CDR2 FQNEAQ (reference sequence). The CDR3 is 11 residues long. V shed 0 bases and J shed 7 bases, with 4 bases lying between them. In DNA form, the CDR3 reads TGTGCCAGCAGCTTAGCTTGGGAGCAGTACTTC. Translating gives CASSLAWEQYF. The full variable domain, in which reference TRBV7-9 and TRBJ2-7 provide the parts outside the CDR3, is DTGVSQNPRHKITKRGQNVTFRCDPISEHNRLYWYRQTLGQGPEFLTYFQNEAQLEKSRLLSDRFSAERPKGSFSTLEIQRTEQGDSAMYLCASSLAWEQYFGPGTRLTVT.

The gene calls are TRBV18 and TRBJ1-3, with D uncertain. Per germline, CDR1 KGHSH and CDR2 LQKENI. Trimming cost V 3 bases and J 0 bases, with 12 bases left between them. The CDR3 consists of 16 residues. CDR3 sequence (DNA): TGTGCCAGCTCACCCTCCGGACTGAGCTCTGGAAACACCATATATTTT. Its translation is CASSPSGLSSGNTIYF.

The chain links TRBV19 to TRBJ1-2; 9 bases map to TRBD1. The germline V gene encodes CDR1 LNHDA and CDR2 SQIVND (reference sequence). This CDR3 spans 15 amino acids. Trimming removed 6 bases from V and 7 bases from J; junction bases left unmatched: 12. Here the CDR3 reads CASRILTGGPAGYTF. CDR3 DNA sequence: TGTGCCAGTAGGATCCTGACAGGGGGTCCAGCTGGCTACACCTTC. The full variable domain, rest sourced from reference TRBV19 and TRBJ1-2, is DGGITQSPKYLFRKEGQNVTLSCEQNLNHDAMYWYRQDPGQGLRLIYYSQIVNDFQKGDIAEGYSVSREKKESFPLTVTSAQKNPTAFYLCASRILTGGPAGYTFGSGTRLTVV.